This passage covers 6 T cell receptor beta chains from one sample sequenced in a study of blood T cell repertoires in COVID-19. The method was immunoSEQ multiplex PCR; TCRdb's version includes in-frame clones alone and lacks a portion of them. The sample comprises 130,000 or so clones, around 83% of which are singletons, and roughly 3.5% rests with the top ten. Sequences were obtained from PBMCs or T cells enriched from blood (not recorded which). The source of these receptors is a woman aged 25 to 39 who had recovered from COVID-19.

This clone came up a few times. The chain couples TRBV4-2 to TRBJ1-1; D gene uncertain. CDR3 length: 14 residues. From germline, CDR1 is LGHNA and CDR2 YNFKEQ. Trimming shortened V by 0 bases and J by 0 bases, and 5 bases separated the two germline ends. The CDR3 DNA sequence: TGTGCCAGCAGCCAAGAGGCCATGAACACTGAAGCTTTCTTT. It is translated as CASSQEAMNTEAFF.

The chain links TRBV7-9 to TRBJ1-4; tentatively, D is TRBD1 (6 bases). CDR1 is SEHNR and CDR2 is FQNEAQ in the germline V gene (reference sequence). V lost 4 bases, J lost 8 bases, and 11 bases lay in between. The length of the CDR3 is 13 residues. The CDR3 DNA sequence: TGTGCCAGCAGCTCTGGACAGTCGGAAAAACTGTTTTTT. This codes for CASSSGQSEKLFF.

CDR3 region: CASSFRDRVADTQYF. The CDR3 nucleotides read TGTGCCAGCAGCTTCCGGGACAGGGTCGCAGATACGCAGTATTTT. The chain couples TRBV7-2 to TRBJ2-3, with 9 bases matching TRBD1. CDR3 length equals 15 residues. V lost 3 bases, J lost 4 bases, and 5 bases stayed unmatched. Germline loops: CDR1 SGHTA, CDR2 FQGNSA.

The chain combines TRBV5-5 with TRBJ1-2, with D unresolved. The V end was cut by 6 bases, the J end by 5 bases, with 14 bases between. This CDR3 is built from 13 residues. In germline, CDR1 is SGHKS, CDR2 YYEKEE (reference sequence). The CDR3 sequence: CASNNPGRYGYTF. In nucleotides, the CDR3 is TGTGCCAGCAACAATCCGGGGAGGTATGGCTACACCTTC.

This clone was seen only a few times. This chain links TRBV30 with TRBJ1-5; TRBD1 aligns across 10 bases. The CDR3 has 18 residues. Germline values: CDR1 GTSNPN, CDR2 SVGIG (reference sequence). Trimming took 2 bases from V and 1 from J; bases not matched to a gene: 11. The CDR3 DNA reads as TGTGCCTGGAGTCGAAGGGACAGGGGCTTACGGAGCAATCAGCCCCAGCATTTT. Its translation is CAWSRRDRGLRSNQPQHF.

The chain links TRBV6-2 or TRBV6-3 to TRBJ2-5; possibly TRBD2 for D (6 bases). Trimming took 6 bases from V and 4 from J, leaving 15 bases between them. Germline V CDR1 and CDR2: MNHEY, SVGEGT. CDR3 length: 14 amino acids. CDR3 sequence reads: CASSPRLGGETQYF. The CDR3 coding sequence is TGTGCCAGCAGCCCCCGTCTGGGGGGAGAGACCCAGTACTTC.